This T cell receptor beta chain was observed in a study of graft-versus-host responses after intestinal transplantation. Trimming at V came to 5 bases and at J to 2 bases, leaving 4 bases not matched to a gene. The germline V gene has CDR1 MNHEY and CDR2 SVGAGI. The CDR3 has 14 residues. This clone is labeled medium-sized (0.01 to 0.1%). Notes on the study in general: GvH clonotypes were identified within recipient marrow, with a subset emerging first in ileum or blood.

TCRdb keeps only in-frame clones here, not all; method: immunoSEQ multiplex PCR. In the table there are roughly 15,000 clones, 35% to 45% of which are singletons. The sequencing here drew on alloreactive CD4+ T cells from a mixed lymphocyte reaction culture, taken before intestinal transplant. The sample's subset: CFSE-low proliferating T cells sorted from approximately 6-day pre-transplant mixed lymphocyte reaction (GvH or HvG direction). The chain carries TRBV6-5 and TRBJ2-7, with 9 bases matching TRBD1. This TCR derives from a human patient who received an intestinal transplant. The CDR3 sequence is CASSKGQGTYEQYF. In DNA form, the CDR3 reads TGTGCCAGCAGTAAGGGACAGGGAACCTACGAGCAGTACTTC.